This T cell receptor (beta chain) comes out of a study of Graves' ophthalmopathy and Graves' hyperthyroidism. Study as a whole: Sampling took place at initial diagnosis, with peripheral blood obtained before any treatment. Study outcomes and limitations: As the model predicted ophthalmopathy progression, it achieved a sensitivity of 70.59% and a specificity of 72.22%.

The study excluded patients with other autoimmune diseases, uncontrolled infections, pregnancy or lactation. V was shortened by 5 bases and J by 9 bases, with 14 bases between the two germline ends. In germline, CDR1 is LGHNT, CDR2 FRNRAP. The CDR3 contains 13 residues. CDR3 regions of TCR beta were amplified from RNA transcripts. The first round was an RT-PCR with HTBI primers, and the second round was a multiplex PCR. One entry per CDR3 protein results from TCRdb running MiXCR on the multiplex PCR reads. In the table there are around 660,000 distinct CDR3 sequences, just over 40% of which are singletons. Notes on this clonotype: What it binds is unknown.

Sequenced sample: peripheral blood. This TCR was recovered from an adult man with Graves' ophthalmopathy. The chain employs TRBV12-5 and TRBJ1-3; no firm D call. This chain's CDR3 is CASGAVGPRTIYF. Written as DNA, the CDR3 is TGTGCTAGTGGTGCCGTCGGGCCGCGCACCATATATTTT.